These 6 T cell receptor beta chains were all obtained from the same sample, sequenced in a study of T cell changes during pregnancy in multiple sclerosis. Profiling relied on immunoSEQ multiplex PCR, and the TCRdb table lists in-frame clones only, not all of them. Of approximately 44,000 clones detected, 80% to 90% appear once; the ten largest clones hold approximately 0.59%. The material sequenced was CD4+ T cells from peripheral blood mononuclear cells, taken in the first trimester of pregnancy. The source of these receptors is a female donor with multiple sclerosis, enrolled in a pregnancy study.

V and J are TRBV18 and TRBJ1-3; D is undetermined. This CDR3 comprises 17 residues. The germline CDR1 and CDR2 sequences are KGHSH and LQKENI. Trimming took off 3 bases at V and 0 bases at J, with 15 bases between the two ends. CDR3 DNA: TGTGCCAGCTCACCCTCAGAGATCTGGAGCTCTGGAAACACCATATATTTT. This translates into CASSPSEIWSSGNTIYF.

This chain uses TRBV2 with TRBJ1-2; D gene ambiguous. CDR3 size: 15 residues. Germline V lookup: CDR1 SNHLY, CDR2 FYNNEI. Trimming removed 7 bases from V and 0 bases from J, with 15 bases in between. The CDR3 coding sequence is TGTGCCAGCACCATACAGTTAGTAGCTAACTATGGCTACACCTTC. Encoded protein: CASTIQLVANYGYTF.

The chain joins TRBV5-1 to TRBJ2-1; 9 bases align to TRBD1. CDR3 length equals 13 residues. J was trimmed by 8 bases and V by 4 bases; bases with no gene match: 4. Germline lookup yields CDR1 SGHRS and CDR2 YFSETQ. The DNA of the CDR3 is TGCGCCAGCAGCCCACGACAGGGGGATGAGCAGTTCTTC. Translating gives CASSPRQGDEQFF.

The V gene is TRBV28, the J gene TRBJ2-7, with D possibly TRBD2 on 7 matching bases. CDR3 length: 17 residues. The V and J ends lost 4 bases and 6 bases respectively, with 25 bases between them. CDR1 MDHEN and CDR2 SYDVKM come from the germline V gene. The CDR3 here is CASSSLMAGEGTLEQYF. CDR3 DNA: TGTGCCAGCAGTTCCTTGATGGCAGGGGAGGGGACCCTCGAGCAGTACTTC.

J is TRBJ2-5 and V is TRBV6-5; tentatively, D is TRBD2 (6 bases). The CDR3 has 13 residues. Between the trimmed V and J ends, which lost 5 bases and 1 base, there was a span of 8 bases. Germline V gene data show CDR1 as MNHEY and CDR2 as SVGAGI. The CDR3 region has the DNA TGTGCCAGCAGTCCACTAGCCCAAGAGACCCAGTACTTC. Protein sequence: CASSPLAQETQYF.

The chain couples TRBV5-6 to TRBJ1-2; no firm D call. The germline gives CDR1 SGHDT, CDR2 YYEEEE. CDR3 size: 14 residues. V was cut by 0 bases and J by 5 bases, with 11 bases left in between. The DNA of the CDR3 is TGTGCCAGCAGCTTGGTACCCAGTTCTTATGGCTACACCTTC. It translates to CASSLVPSSYGYTF.